Sequencing of this T cell receptor beta chain was carried out in a study of Ad26.COV2.S vaccination and SARS-CoV-2 variants. The study's findings and limits: Vaccinees reportedly had broad spike-specific CD8+ and CD4+ T cell responses.

CDR1 is SGHVS and CDR2 is FQNEAQ in the germline V gene. V shed 5 bases and J shed 0 bases, with 8 bases lying between them. This CDR3 has 14 amino acids. The table came from immunoSEQ multiplex PCR; TCRdb's copy has only in-frame clones and leaves some out. Of over 130,000 clones in the sample, roughly 85% are singletons; the top ten hold 4% to 6%. As to this clone: Its antigen is unknown.

Sequenced material: peripheral blood, taken after recovery from COVID-19. The V call is TRBV7-8, the J call TRBJ1-5, with D unresolved. This TCR came from a human donor who had recovered from COVID-19. CDR3: CASSPTSSNQPQHF. In nucleotides, the CDR3 is TGTGCCAGCAGCCCGACAAGTAGCAATCAGCCCCAGCATTTT. Combining the CDR3 with reference TRBV7-8 and TRBJ1-5 gives the whole variable domain GAGVSQSPRYKVAKRGQDVALRCDPISGHVSLFWYQQALGQGPEFLTYFQNEAQLDKSGLPSDRFFAERPEGSVSTLKIQRTQQEDSAVYLCASSPTSSNQPQHFGDGTRLSIL.